This is a list of T cell receptor beta chains from one sample in a study of cytomegalovirus exposure and HLA in healthy donors. TCRdb's table, derived via immunoSEQ multiplex PCR, lists solely in-frame clones and lacks some. Counted here are 150,000 to 200,000 clones, about four fifths occurring once; the ten biggest clones make up over 4%. The sequenced sample consisted of PBMCs. All receptors derive from a man aged 45-65 years in good health and CMV-seropositive. The CDR3 runs from the conserved cysteine through the conserved F or W. D genes are given only for firm matches. Rows may omit the clone size; those that give it use once, few, many or a size class.

TRBD1	-	TRBV13	TRBJ2-7	TGTGCCAGCAGTCGCCGGGACAGCCTCGGGGTATACGAGCAGTACTTC	CASSRRDSLGVYEQYF
TRBD1	-	TRBV4-1	TRBJ1-5	TGCGCCAGCAGCCAAGATAGGAGGGGGCGGGTGGACCAGCCCCAGCATTTT	CASSQDRRGRVDQPQHF
TRBD1	-	TRBV27	TRBJ2-7	TGTGCCAGCAGGGGACAGACCTACGAGCAGTACTTC	CASRGQTYEQYF
TRBD1	-	TRBV2	TRBJ2-1	TGTGCCAGCAAGGCCGGGACAGGGAGCGATGAGCAGTTCTTC	CASKAGTGSDEQFF
-	-	TRBV30	TRBJ2-1	TGTGCCTGGAGTCCCATCCCCCCCGGGTCTACTCAATTCTTC	CAWSPIPPGSTQFF
TRBD2	-	TRBV11-2	TRBJ2-2	TGTGCCAGTGAACGGGGGGGTACCGGGGAGCTGTTTTTT	CASERGGTGELFF
-	-	TRBV30	TRBJ2-2	TGTGCCTGGAGTGTACTAGGGGGGGCCTCTAACACCGGGGAGCTGTTTTTT	CAWSVLGGASNTGELFF
TRBD1	-	TRBV15	TRBJ2-7	TGTGCCACCAGCAGAGATTACACAGGGGAATCCCACGAGCAGTACTTC	CATSRDYTGESHEQYF
TRBD1	-	TRBV9	TRBJ2-5	TGTGCCAGCAGCCGAGGGACAGGGGTGGCCCAAGAGACCCAGTACTTC	CASSRGTGVAQETQYF
TRBD2	-	TRBV4-1	TRBJ2-4	TGCGCCAGCAGCCAAAGCGAGAGGGGAGCGGGGTTAGCCAAAAACATTCAGTACTTC	CASSQSERGAGLAKNIQYF
TRBD1	-	TRBV6-6	TRBJ2-7	TGTGCCAGCAGTTCCCCGGACAGGACCAGCTCCTACGAGCAGTACTTC	CASSSPDRTSSYEQYF
TRBD2	-	TRBV7-3	TRBJ2-3	TGTTCCAGCAGACGGGGGGACACAGATACGCAGTATTTT	CSSRRGDTDTQYF
TRBD1	-	TRBV30	TRBJ1-2	TGTGCCTGGAGTGGAATGGGTACAGGGGAGGCTGGAGACTATGGCTACACCTTC	CAWSGMGTGEAGDYGYTF
-	-	TRBV5-1	TRBJ1-3	TGCGCCAGCAGCTTGGGACAGAGAGGAAACACCATATATTTT	CASSLGQRGNTIYF
-	-	TRBV2	TRBJ2-1	TGTGCCAGCGTCTGGCGGGGGCAAGGACGAGAGCAGTTCTTC	CASVWRGQGREQFF
-	-	TRBV7-9	TRBJ2-5	TGTGCCAGCAGCTTAGTGGGGGGGGCCCTCCAAGAGACCCAGTACTTC	CASSLVGGALQETQYF
TRBD1	-	TRBV5-1	TRBJ1-2	TGCGCCAGCAGCTTTGACAGGGCTTATGGCTACACCTTC	CASSFDRAYGYTF
-	-	TRBV19	TRBJ2-7	TGTGCCAGTAGTATAGCTGAGGGGGCCTACGAGCAGTACTTC	CASSIAEGAYEQYF
-	-	TRBV7-3	TRBJ2-4	TGTGCCAGCAGCCCACAATTTGGGGGCCCACAGTACTTC	CASSPQFGGPQYF
-	-	TRBV19	TRBJ1-5	TGTGCCAGTAGTATAGATGGACAGAAGTATATGGTTAGCAATCAGCCCCAGCATTTT	CASSIDGQKYMVSNQPQHF
-	-	TRBV30	TRBJ1-6	TGTGCCTGGTCTGAGGGGGATTCACCCCTCCACTTT	CAWSEGDSPLHF
-	once	TRBV4-3	TRBJ2-7	TGCGCCAGCAGCCAAGGGAGCGACAGAATCCTAGGGGAGCAGTACTTC	CASSQGSDRILGEQYF
-	-	TRBV30	TRBJ1-2	TGTGCCTGGAGTGTACTCGGGGGACCGAACTATGGCTACACCTTC	CAWSVLGGPNYGYTF
TRBD2	-	TRBV10-3	TRBJ2-1	TGTGCCATCAGTTATCGGCGGGGGACCTACAATGAGCAGTTCTTC	CAISYRRGTYNEQFF
TRBD1	-	TRBV6-6	TRBJ1-1	TGTGCCAGCAGTTACGACAGGGGCACTGAAGCTTTCTTT	CASSYDRGTEAFF
TRBD1	-	TRBV29-1	TRBJ1-5	TGCAGCGTTACCGGGACAGATAGCAATCAGCCCCAGCATTTT	CSVTGTDSNQPQHF
TRBD1	few	TRBV2	TRBJ2-1	TGTGCCAGCAGTGAAGGGGACAGGAGCTCCTACAATGAGCAGTTCTTC	CASSEGDRSSYNEQFF
-	-	TRBV27	TRBJ2-1	TGTGCCAGCAGTTTATCACCCCCTTCACTAGCTCTGGATGAGCAGTTCTTC	CASSLSPPSLALDEQFF
TRBD1	-	TRBV28	TRBJ1-3	TGTGCCAGCAGACAGGATGACAGGGTATCTGGAAACACCATATATTTT	CASRQDDRVSGNTIYF
-	once	TRBV30	TRBJ1-1	TGTGCCTGGAGACCAGACAGGACTGAAGCTTTCTTT	CAWRPDRTEAFF
-	-	TRBV27	TRBJ1-4	TGTGCCAGCAGTTTACGCGCCGCAACTAATGAAAAACTGTTTTTT	CASSLRAATNEKLFF
TRBD1	-	TRBV28	TRBJ1-1	TGTGCCAGCAGCCCTAACAGGGGGCGCCCCATTGAAGCTTTCTTT	CASSPNRGRPIEAFF
-	once	TRBV5-1	TRBJ1-1	TGCGCCAGCAGTTACGATCCGGGACAAACTGGGGCTTTCTTT	CASSYDPGQTGAFF
TRBD2	-	TRBV6-1	TRBJ2-5	TGTGCCAGCACCCCGGGGAGGGCTACGCAAGAGACCCAGTACTTC	CASTPGRATQETQYF
TRBD1	-	TRBV5-4	TRBJ1-2	TGTGCCAGCAGCAAAGGACAGGGCCCTTCTAACTATGGCTACACCTTC	CASSKGQGPSNYGYTF
-	-	TRBV21-1	TRBJ1-2	TGTGCCAGCAGCAAAACAGGTTCCTATGGCTACACCTTC	CASSKTGSYGYTF
TRBD1	-	TRBV28	TRBJ2-5	TGTGCCAGCAGTGTGGGGACAGGGCGGCAAGAGACCCAGTACTTC	CASSVGTGRQETQYF
-	few	TRBV30	TRBJ1-1	TGTGCCTGGAGTGCGCGAGGCGGGAACACTGAAGCTTTCTTT	CAWSARGGNTEAFF
-	few	TRBV28	TRBJ2-5	TGTGCCAGCAACACCAAAGAGACCCAGTACTTC	CASNTKETQYF
-	-	TRBV7-9	TRBJ2-7	TGTGCCAGCAGCCCTCTCGACGAGCAGTACTTC	CASSPLDEQYF
-	-	TRBV13	TRBJ2-7	TGTGCCAGCAGCTCCGTCAGGGCCCCCACCTACGAGCAGTACTTC	CASSSVRAPTYEQYF
TRBD1	-	TRBV27	TRBJ1-2	TGTGCCAGCAGTTTTGCAGGGGGCGGATTTGGCTACACCTTC	CASSFAGGGFGYTF
TRBD2	-	TRBV29-1	TRBJ2-5	TGCAGCGTTCTCGGGAGTAGCGGGGGGGCGGGTTGGGAGACCCAGTACTTC	CSVLGSSGGAGWETQYF
-	-	TRBV6-6	TRBJ1-2	TGTGCCAGCAGTCCCGGACAGAACTATGGCTACACCTTC	CASSPGQNYGYTF
-	few	TRBV6-4	TRBJ2-2	TGTGCCAGCAGAACCCGCAGTATTACCGGGGAGCTGTTTTTT	CASRTRSITGELFF
-	few	TRBV28	TRBJ1-1	TGTGCCAGCAGTTTCAGGGAGGTGAACACTGAAGCTTTCTTT	CASSFREVNTEAFF
TRBD1	-	TRBV7-9	TRBJ1-2	TGTGCCAGCAGCCTAAGACAGGGTCGTGGCTACACCTTC	CASSLRQGRGYTF
TRBD2	once	TRBV7-6	TRBJ2-2	TGTGCCAGCAGCTGGGGACTAGCGGGGTCCGGAGCCGGGGAGCTGTTTTTT	CASSWGLAGSGAGELFF
TRBD1	once	TRBV5-5	TRBJ1-4	TGTGCCAGCACCGGGACAGGGTTAGCTAATGAAAAACTGTTTTTT	CASTGTGLANEKLFF
-	-	TRBV4-1	TRBJ1-1	TGCGCCAGCAGCCAATCACGGGACTTGAACACTGAAGCTTTCTTT	CASSQSRDLNTEAFF
-	-	TRBV19	TRBJ1-2	TGTGCCAGTAGTACCGGACAAGGCTATGGCTACACCTTC	CASSTGQGYGYTF
TRBD1	-	TRBV2	TRBJ1-2	TGTGCCAGCAGTAAAGACAGGGTCGGCGGCTACACCTTC	CASSKDRVGGYTF
-	-	TRBV7-6	TRBJ2-7	TGTGCCAGCAGCTTAGGTACAGCTTCCTCCTACGAGCAGTACTTC	CASSLGTASSYEQYF
TRBD2	-	TRBV6-1	TRBJ2-1	TGTGCCAGCAGCGGCCTAGCGGGAGTTGTCAATGAGCAGTTCTTC	CASSGLAGVVNEQFF
-	-	TRBV9	TRBJ1-5	TGTGCCAGCAGCGTCGACGGGAGCAATCAGCCCCAGCATTTT	CASSVDGSNQPQHF
TRBD1	-	TRBV5-6	TRBJ2-7	TGTGCCAGCAGCTTGTCCCCAGGGGGATACGAGCAGTACTTC	CASSLSPGGYEQYF
TRBD2	-	TRBV28	TRBJ2-7	TGTGCCAGCAGCACAACCGGGACTAGCGGGGGGGCCAACGAGCAGTACTTC	CASSTTGTSGGANEQYF
-	-	TRBV18	TRBJ2-7	TGTGCCAGCTCACACGGGGGAGGTGGCTACGAGCAGTACTTC	CASSHGGGGYEQYF
TRBD1	-	TRBV28	TRBJ1-5	TGTGCCAGCAGTTTACCCAGACAGGGCGGCAGCAATCAGCCCCAGCATTTT	CASSLPRQGGSNQPQHF